A selection of T cell receptor beta chains follows, all from one sample in a study of T cell repertoires in cytomegalovirus infection. TCRdb re-called the reads with MiXCR, one entry per CDR3 protein. The repertoire holds about 740,000 distinct CDR3 sequences, about a third seen once, with about 2.8% in the top ten. The specimen was PBMCs. These receptors were obtained from a human donor in good health (CMV status not recorded). Some clones in this sample may be carry-over from other donors' samples. Both conserved end residues are part of each CDR3. The D gene is left open where the match is weak. Clone size, where shown, is once, few, many, or a class for clones that have expanded.

TRBJ1-5	TRBV7-2	-	many	CASSFKGGGNQPQHF	TGTGCCAGCAGCTTTAAGGGGGGAGGGAATCAGCCCCAGCATTTT
TRBJ2-3	TRBV7-8	-	-	CASSLAPPGAQYF	TGTGCCAGCAGCTTAGCGCCCCCAGGGGCGCAGTATTTT
TRBJ2-1	TRBV28	TRBD2	-	CASSLAGRLSYNEQFF	TGTGCCAGCAGCCTAGCGGGGCGCCTCTCCTACAATGAGCAGTTCTTC
TRBJ1-2	TRBV29-1	-	-	CSVAQWTAERGYTF	TGCAGCGTCGCCCAATGGACGGCTGAGCGTGGCTACACCTTC
TRBJ2-1	TRBV18	TRBD1	-	CASSPPYRGDNEQFF	TGTGCCAGCTCACCACCGTACAGGGGGGACAATGAGCAGTTCTTC
TRBJ2-1	TRBV12-3/TRBV12-4	TRBD2	-	CASSRLAGGRNEQFF	TGTGCCAGCAGCCGACTAGCGGGAGGCCGAAATGAGCAGTTCTTC
TRBJ2-4	TRBV7-9	-	few	CASSFDAGTRDNIQYF	TGTGCCAGCAGCTTCGACGCCGGGACAAGAGATAACATTCAGTACTTC
TRBJ2-2	TRBV11-2	TRBD1	-	CASTGTGNTGELFF	TGTGCCAGCACCGGGACAGGGAACACCGGGGAGCTGTTTTTT
TRBJ1-4	TRBV6-1	TRBD1	-	CASRFGTGNEKLFF	TGTGCCAGCAGGTTCGGGACAGGGAATGAAAAACTGTTTTTT
TRBJ1-2	TRBV27	TRBD1	-	CASSPSTGLYYGYTF	TGTGCCAGCAGTCCCTCGACAGGGTTGTACTATGGCTACACCTTC
TRBJ1-2	TRBV6-5	-	-	CASSAADTLNYGYTF	TGTGCCAGCAGTGCCGCTGACACTCTTAACTATGGCTACACCTTC
TRBJ1-3	TRBV29-1	-	-	CSVDRANTIYF	TGCAGCGTTGACAGGGCGAACACCATATATTTT
TRBJ2-1	TRBV7-9	-	-	CASSHPSTSPNEQFF	TGTGCCAGCAGTCACCCTAGCACTAGCCCCAATGAGCAGTTCTTC
TRBJ2-7	TRBV28	-	-	CSSTAGTSHFYEHYF	TGTTCCAGCACAGCCGGGACCTCGCATTTTTACGAGCATTACTTC
TRBJ2-1	TRBV7-6	-	-	CASSLGDRSWYEEQFF	TGTGCCAGCAGCTTAGGAGACCGATCATGGTACGAGGAGCAGTTCTTC
TRBJ1-6	TRBV7-2	-	many	CASSPGNSPLHF	TGTGCCAGCAGCCCGGGGAATTCACCCCTCCACTTT
TRBJ2-2	TRBV11-3	TRBD1	-	CASSLVGTGDGELFF	TGTGCCAGCAGCTTAGTTGGGACAGGGGACGGGGAGCTGTTTTTT
TRBJ1-4	TRBV7-6	TRBD1	few	CASSLPGTGYEKLFF	TGTGCCAGCAGTTTACCCGGGACAGGCTATGAAAAACTGTTTTTT
TRBJ2-3	TRBV7-8	TRBD1	many	CASSLDGTGTDTQYF	TGTGCCAGCAGCTTAGATGGGACAGGAACAGATACGCAGTATTTT
TRBJ2-5	TRBV11-1	-	few	CASSLGTGSIAETQYF	TGTGCCAGCAGCTTAGGAACTGGTAGCATCGCCGAGACCCAGTACTTC
TRBJ2-5	TRBV2	-	-	CASNFEETQYF	TGTGCCAGCAACTTCGAGGAGACCCAGTACTTC
TRBJ2-7	TRBV27	-	few	CASSFKASADYYEQYF	TGTGCCAGCAGTTTTAAGGCCTCAGCGGACTACTACGAGCAGTACTTC
TRBJ1-1	TRBV7-8	-	many	CASSPRQVVTMNTEAFF	TGTGCCAGCAGCCCCAGACAGGTGGTGACTATGAACACTGAAGCTTTCTTT
TRBJ2-5	TRBV7-6	-	-	CASRLTQGLIQTQYF	TGTGCCAGCAGACTTACACAGGGTCTTATTCAGACCCAGTACTTC
TRBJ2-5	TRBV20-1	-	-	CSAYRTSSRDQETQYF	TGCAGTGCTTACAGAACCTCCAGCCGTGACCAAGAGACCCAGTACTTC
TRBJ1-4	TRBV6-8	TRBD1	-	CASSIRDRGPTNEKLFF	TGTGCCAGCAGCATCCGGGACAGGGGGCCGACTAATGAAAAACTGTTTTTT
TRBJ1-2	TRBV28	-	-	CASSSAGGGISYTF	TGTGCCAGCAGCTCCGCCGGCGGGGGCATTAGCTACACCTTC
TRBJ2-2	TRBV4-2	-	once	CASSQDETGELFF	TGTGCCAGCAGCCAAGATGAGACCGGGGAGCTGTTTTTT
TRBJ2-7	TRBV18	-	few	CASSEGQGFFDEQYF	TGTGCCAGCTCCGAGGGGCAGGGTTTCTTCGACGAGCAGTACTTC
TRBJ2-1	TRBV12-3/TRBV12-4	-	few	CASYRGIEAYNEQFF	TGTGCCAGCTACCGAGGGATCGAGGCCTACAATGAGCAGTTCTTC
TRBJ1-6	TRBV2	-	-	CASSEDRVASPLHF	TGTGCCAGCAGTGAAGATAGGGTGGCTTCACCCCTCCACTTT
TRBJ1-2	TRBV28	TRBD1	many	CASSPDRADGYTF	TGTGCCAGCAGTCCCGACAGGGCCGATGGCTACACCTTC
TRBJ1-3	TRBV12-3/TRBV12-4	TRBD1	-	CASTVTGSSGNTIYF	TGTGCCAGCACCGTGACAGGGAGCTCTGGAAACACCATATATTTT
TRBJ2-1	TRBV29-1	TRBD2	-	CSVGLAGESSYNEQFF	TGCAGCGTCGGATTAGCGGGAGAGAGCTCCTACAATGAGCAGTTCTTC
TRBJ1-1	TRBV19	-	few	CASSIEAGRALGAFF	TGTGCCAGTAGTATTGAGGCAGGCCGGGCACTTGGAGCTTTCTTT
TRBJ2-7	TRBV27	TRBD2	-	CASSLTGEGLGEQYF	TGTGCCAGCAGTTTAACCGGGGAGGGATTGGGGGAGCAGTACTTC
TRBJ2-3	TRBV20-1	-	-	CSALKPSTDTQYF	TGCAGTGCCCTAAAGCCTAGCACAGATACGCAGTATTTT
TRBJ2-3	TRBV29-1	-	few	CSVDYEGKITDTQYF	TGCAGCGTTGATTACGAAGGCAAGATCACAGATACGCAGTATTTT
TRBJ2-3	TRBV7-2	TRBD2	few	CASSPEAGGFTDTQYF	TGTGCCAGCAGCCCCGAAGCGGGAGGGTTCACAGATACGCAGTATTTT
TRBJ2-2	TRBV25-1	-	-	CASSEKGDSMLLNTGELFF	TGTGCCAGCAGTGAAAAGGGAGACAGTATGCTGCTCAACACCGGGGAGCTGTTTTTT
TRBJ2-3	TRBV6-5	TRBD2	-	CASSRRSSLGSGSFPDTQYF	TGTGCCAGCAGTCGACGTTCTTCCTTAGGTAGCGGGAGCTTTCCAGATACGCAGTATTTT
TRBJ2-3	TRBV7-2	TRBD2	many	CASSKGLSTDTQYF	TGTGCCAGCAGCAAGGGACTAAGCACAGATACGCAGTATTTT
TRBJ2-5	TRBV5-5	TRBD2	once	CASSDLREGTQYF	TGTGCCAGCAGCGACCTGCGGGAGGGGACCCAGTACTTC
TRBJ2-3	TRBV5-4	-	few	CASSWEGWRTATDTQYF	TGTGCCAGCAGCTGGGAGGGCTGGAGGACAGCCACAGATACGCAGTATTTT
TRBJ2-7	TRBV6-8	-	-	CASSQVVESEQYF	TGTGCCAGCAGTCAAGTCGTAGAGAGCGAGCAGTACTTC
TRBJ2-2	TRBV19	-	-	CASFAGTVNTGELFF	TGTGCCAGTTTCGCCGGGACGGTGAACACCGGGGAGCTGTTTTTT
TRBJ1-1	TRBV18	-	-	CASSPPRQSLEAFF	TGTGCCAGCTCACCACCCAGACAGTCACTCGAAGCTTTCTTT
TRBJ1-2	TRBV28	TRBD1	-	CASSLGQSLGYTF	TGTGCCAGCAGTTTGGGACAGTCCCTAGGCTACACCTTC
TRBJ2-2	TRBV28	TRBD1	many	CASSLDRGRAGELFF	TGTGCCAGCAGTCTCGACAGGGGGCGGGCCGGGGAGCTGTTTTTT
TRBJ2-1	TRBV2	TRBD1	-	CASRDHRQGAVEQFF	TGTGCCAGCAGGGATCATCGACAGGGGGCGGTTGAGCAGTTCTTC
TRBJ2-7	TRBV5-6	-	-	CASSFSTGRNEQYF	TGTGCCAGCAGCTTTTCTACCGGAAGGAACGAGCAGTACTTC
TRBJ2-4	TRBV28	TRBD1	-	CGSSNRGRVYIQYF	TGTGGCAGCAGTAACAGGGGTAGGGTGTACATTCAGTACTTC
TRBJ2-2	TRBV12-3/TRBV12-4	TRBD1	-	CASSFSDRGQSGELFF	TGTGCCAGCAGTTTCTCCGACAGGGGGCAATCCGGGGAGCTGTTTTTT
TRBJ2-3	TRBV6-1	TRBD2	few	CASAGDYTDTQYF	TGTGCCAGCGCGGGAGACTACACAGATACGCAGTATTTT